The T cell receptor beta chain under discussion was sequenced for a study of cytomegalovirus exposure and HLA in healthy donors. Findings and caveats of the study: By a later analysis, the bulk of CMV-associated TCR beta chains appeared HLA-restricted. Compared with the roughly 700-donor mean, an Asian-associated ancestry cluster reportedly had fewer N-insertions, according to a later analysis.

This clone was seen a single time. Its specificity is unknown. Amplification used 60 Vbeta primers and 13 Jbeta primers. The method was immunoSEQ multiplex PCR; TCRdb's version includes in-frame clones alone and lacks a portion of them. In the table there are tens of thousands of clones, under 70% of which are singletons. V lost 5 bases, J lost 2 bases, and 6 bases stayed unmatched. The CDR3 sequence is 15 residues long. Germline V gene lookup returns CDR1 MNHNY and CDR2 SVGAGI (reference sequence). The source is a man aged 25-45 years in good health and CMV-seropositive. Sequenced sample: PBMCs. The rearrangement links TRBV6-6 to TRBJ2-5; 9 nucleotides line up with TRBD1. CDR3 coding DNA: TGTGCCAGCAGTCCCCCCGGGACAGGGCAAGAGACCCAGTACTTC. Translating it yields CASSPPGTGQETQYF.